A selection of T cell receptor beta chains follows, all from one sample in a study of blood T cell repertoires in COVID-19. Assay used: immunoSEQ multiplex PCR; TCRdb lists only in-frame clones, some missing. The table includes 200,000 to 300,000 clones, around 87% detected once. Source material: peripheral blood. These receptor sequences come from a woman aged 55-69 years with COVID-19, enrolled during active disease. The CDR3 runs from the conserved cysteine through the conserved F or W. The listing skips clone size in some rows; elsewhere it reads once, few, many or a size class.

v_gene	abundance	CDR3aa
TRBV19	.	CASRLRDSGVYEQYF
TRBV30	.	CAWGHSGSYNEQFF
TRBV29-1	.	CSVEGGARDFRNEQFF
TRBV7-9	.	CASRGQIYGYTF
TRBV12-2	.	CASRLRDRGSVQYF
TRBV5-1	.	CASSLVDPTTGELFF
TRBV19	.	CASSIANRADTQYF
TRBV27	.	CASSRFYRGPQETQYF
TRBV6-2/TRBV6-3	.	CASSFGVEQYF
TRBV3-1/TRBV3-2	.	CASSQKLNTEAFF
TRBV7-9	.	CASSFLAGVQETQYF
TRBV5-6	.	CASSLAPLWRESTNEQFF
TRBV7-2	.	CASSLAPGNTGELFF
TRBV28	.	CASRRQDWDEKLFF
TRBV5-1	.	CASSWTGRGSNSPLHF
TRBV28	.	CASSLGGSFSGYGYTF
TRBV28	.	CASSSRTGGVSYNEQFF
TRBV5-1	.	CASSLHQGATEAFF
TRBV27	.	CASSLSARLAGTGELFF
TRBV24-1	.	CATSDLREAGGLGETQYF
TRBV13	.	CASSLWGDEQFF
TRBV30	.	CAWSGRAAYGYTF
TRBV5-8	.	CASSRGQYTGELFF
TRBV23-1	few	CASSPRECTGNQPQHF
TRBV7-9	.	CASSHPRTSGSYEQYF
TRBV7-2	many	CASSSQGRPQHF
TRBV2	.	CASRDNRGGNQPQHF
TRBV28	few	CASRTSGGFGNTIYF
TRBV3-1/TRBV3-2	.	CASSQGGVGTQYF
TRBV29-1	once	CSAAQTGVPEKLFF
TRBV6-1	.	CASSDPGNKGEAFF
TRBV6-5	.	CASSYSGQAANEQFF
TRBV9	.	CASSVDPGGEKLFF
TRBV3-1/TRBV3-2	once	CASSQRSLTRDTDTQYF
TRBV19	once	CASSIRSGGTNTGELFF
TRBV27	.	CASSLLGQAMGEAFF
TRBV7-8	.	CASSRGGDEKLFF
TRBV6-8	.	CASSAGLNNEQFF
TRBV24-1	.	CATSDFSRDGGEQFF
TRBV10-3	.	CATRTSGSQSEQYF
TRBV7-2	.	CASSHTTKYKPQHF